Each of the 16 T cell receptor beta chains below was sequenced from the same sample in a study of spatial heterogeneity in lung cancer. Time point: sample taken at primary tumor resection. No cell sorting; template was whole RNA from tumor, lung tissue or PBMC. TCRdb recomputed calls from the 5' RACE reads with MiXCR, one row per CDR3 protein. The table shows roughly 60,000 distinct CDR3 sequences, with roughly 7.9% occurring only once. This specimen consisted of PBMCs, obtained at surgery. The source of these receptors is a female donor with early-stage non-small cell lung cancer.

This clonotype was counted many times. This chain uses TRBV28 with TRBJ2-1, with TRBD1 matching 9 bases. The CDR3 extends over 14 amino acids. V shed 3 bases and J 8 bases; nucleotides not matched to a gene: 5. Per the germline V gene, CDR1 is MDHEN and CDR2 is SYDVKM. The CDR3 DNA is TGTGCCAGCAGTTTCTACCGGGACAGGGATGAGCAGTTCTTC. Translation gives CASSFYRDRDEQFF.

The chain has TRBV11-3 and TRBJ2-1; 8 nucleotides agree with TRBD2. Looked up from germline, CDR1 is SGHNT and CDR2 is YENEEA. The CDR3 length is 16 residues. V gave up 1 base and J gave up 2 bases; unmatched junction bases: 4. The CDR3 is CASSLGISGTYNEQFF. In DNA form, the CDR3 reads TGTGCCAGCAGCTTAGGAATTAGCGGGACCTACAATGAGCAGTTCTTC.

This clonotype was counted ten times or more. V and J are TRBV4-1 and TRBJ1-1, with no clear D. The CDR3 runs 16 residues. Trimming cost V 0 bases and J 8 bases, with 19 bases left between them. From germline, CDR1 is MGHRA and CDR2 YSYEKL. The DNA for the CDR3 is TGCGCCAGCAGCCAAGATCCCCAGGCGGGAGTCAAAGAAGCTTTCTTT. Protein: CASSQDPQAGVKEAFF.

This clonotype showed up just a few times. The chain links TRBV28 to TRBJ2-7; D is unclear. Trimming cost V 2 bases and J 2 bases, with 13 bases left between them. The length of the CDR3 is 15 residues. The germline gives CDR1 MDHEN, CDR2 SYDVKM. The CDR3, as DNA: TGTGCCAGCAGTTTACTCTCTGGCAGTCCCTACGAGCAGTACGTC. It is translated as CASSLLSGSPYEQYV.

This sequence joins TRBV5-1 and TRBJ2-1; 10 bases are shared with TRBD2. Germline V gene data show CDR1 as SGHRS and CDR2 as YFSETQ. CDR3 size: 15 residues. The junction had 12 bases not matched to a gene; V was cut back by 7 bases and J by 8 bases. The CDR3 here is CASLKSGRAGDEQFF. The CDR3 region has the DNA TGCGCCAGCCTAAAGAGCGGGAGGGCCGGCGATGAGCAGTTCTTC.

The sample holds a few counts of this clonotype. The genes are TRBV12-3 or TRBV12-4 and TRBJ1-1; D remains unclear. V shed 1 base and J shed 4 bases, with 4 bases lying between them. The CDR3 has 12 amino acids. CDR3 coding DNA: TGTGCCAGCAGTTTAGGCCCCACTGAAGCTTTCTTT. The encoded protein is CASSLGPTEAFF.

The rearrangement joins TRBV4-1 to TRBJ2-1, with 8 nucleotides matching TRBD1. Germline trimming cut 0 bases from V and 8 bases from J; bases unmatched to any gene: 9. CDR3 length: 16 amino acids. Germline V CDR1 and CDR2: MGHRA, YSYEKL. DNA for the CDR3: TGCGCCAGCAGCCAAGATAGGGGACAGGTAATGTATGAGCAGTTCTTC. This translates into CASSQDRGQVMYEQFF.

In this sample, this clonotype turned up many times. This chain uses TRBV12-5 with TRBJ1-1; 8 positions match TRBD1. V was clipped by 6 bases and J by 10 bases; unmatched bases: 7. CDR1 is LGHNT and CDR2 is FRNRAP in the germline V gene. CDR3 length: 12 residues. The CDR3 protein is CASGQGQGGAFF. The CDR3 DNA sequence: TGTGCTAGTGGCCAAGGACAGGGTGGAGCTTTCTTT.

The genes are TRBV12-3 or TRBV12-4 and TRBJ2-2; the D is unclear. The V end lost 2 bases, the J end lost 4 bases, and 8 bases lay between the germline ends. The CDR3 loop spans 14 amino acids. Here the CDR3 DNA reads TGTGCCAGCAGTTTACAGTCGGGCACCGGGGAGCTGTTTTTT. Translated: CASSLQSGTGELFF.

J is TRBJ1-5 and V is TRBV15; D is unclear. The CDR3 runs to 12 residues. Trimming left V 1 base short and J 7 bases short, with 5 bases between. The germline V gene has CDR1 LNHNV and CDR2 YYDKDF (reference sequence). This chain's CDR3 is CATSRVGQPQHF. The CDR3 bases are TGTGCCACCAGCAGAGTTGGGCAGCCCCAGCATTTT.

This clonotype showed up many times. This chain links TRBV11-2 with TRBJ2-5, with D maybe TRBD1 (7 bases). The CDR3 is made up of 14 amino acids. Germline CDR1 SGHAT, CDR2 FQNNGV. V lost 7 bases to trimming and J lost 4 bases, with 16 bases between them. The CDR3 region is CASTRGNRGETQYF. CDR3 nucleotides: TGTGCCAGCACCCGGGGGAACAGGGGAGAGACCCAGTACTTC.

CDR3 coding DNA: TGTGCCAGCAGTTTGGAGGGGCATGAGCAGTACTTC. The encoded protein is CASSLEGHEQYF. This chain links TRBV12-3 or TRBV12-4 with TRBJ2-7; possible D gene TRBD2, 6 bases. With 3 bases removed from V and 7 bases from J, the gap between germline ends came to 10 bases. The CDR3 has 12 amino acids.

The sample holds a few counts of this clonotype. This chain connects TRBV5-1 to TRBJ2-7; 8 positions match TRBD1. This CDR3 contains 15 residues. Trimming at V came to 4 bases and at J to 6 bases, leaving 12 bases not matched to a gene. Germline V gene sequence: CDR1 SGHRS, CDR2 YFSETQ. The CDR3 sequence: CASSRIVTGESEQYF. The CDR3, as DNA: TGCGCCAGCAGCAGGATTGTGACAGGGGAAAGCGAGCAGTACTTC.

This clonotype has only a few counts. This rearrangement joins TRBV9 to TRBJ1-2; 11 bases are a match to TRBD1. The CDR3 has 15 residues. V shed 4 bases and J 4 bases; nucleotides not matched to a gene: 6. CDR1 SGDLS and CDR2 YYNGEE come from the germline V gene. The CDR3 region has the DNA TGTGCCAGCAGCCCACGGACAGGGGGCGGCTATGGCTACACCTTC. Protein sequence: CASSPRTGGGYGYTF.

In this sample, this clonotype turned up a few times. The V and J genes are TRBV5-6 and TRBJ1-1; D not resolved. This CDR3 region has 12 residues. Trimming took 1 base from V and 4 from J, leaving 5 bases between them. Germline V CDR1 and CDR2: SGHDT, YYEEEE. The CDR3 sequence is CASSLSATEAFF. CDR3 in DNA: TGTGCCAGCAGCTTGAGTGCCACTGAAGCTTTCTTT.

The V and J genes are TRBV6-6 and TRBJ2-2; TRBD2 matches 8 bases. Germline loops: CDR1 MNHNY, CDR2 SVGAGI (reference sequence). The V segment lost 6 bases and the J segment 7 bases; nucleotides outside the gene matches: 1. The CDR3 extends over 12 amino acids. For the CDR3, the DNA is TGTGCCAGCAGACGGGGGGGCGGGGAGCTGTTTTTT. It encodes CASRRGGGELFF.